Listed here are 25 T cell receptor beta chains from one sample, sequenced in a study of T cells after yellow fever vaccination. One entry per CDR3 protein results from TCRdb running MiXCR on the 5' RACE reads. The data contain 200,000 to 250,000 distinct CDR3 sequences, 6.5% to 8.5% of them singletons. The sequences come from CD4+ T cells sorted from PBMCs, collected 15 days after the yellow fever booster vaccination. The receptors come from a man younger than 45 who received the YFV17D yellow fever vaccine.

This clonotype was seen ten or more times. J is TRBJ2-7 and V is TRBV12-3 or TRBV12-4; D remains ambiguous. The CDR3 extends over 12 amino acids. Deletions cut 3 bases from V and 1 base from J, with 4 bases between. The CDR3 coding sequence is TGTGCCAGCAGTTTGAGGTCCTACGAGCAGTACTTC. It encodes CASSLRSYEQYF.

This clonotype was counted ten times or more. This chain connects TRBV7-2 to TRBJ2-1, with 8 bases fitting TRBD2. The germline V gene encodes CDR1 SGHTA and CDR2 FQGNSA. The V and J ends lost 5 bases and 6 bases, in that order; junction bases with no gene match: 6. The CDR3 sequence is 14 residues long. In nucleotides, the CDR3 is TGTGCCAGCAGCCCAGTGGGGACTAGCAATGAGCAGTTCTTC. It specifies CASSPVGTSNEQFF.

This clonotype was counted only a few times. The rearrangement joins TRBV12-3 or TRBV12-4 to TRBJ2-5; D perhaps matches TRBD2 (6 bases). Between the trimmed V and J ends, which lost 4 bases and 2 bases, there was a span of 11 bases. The CDR3 covers 14 residues. The CDR3 DNA reads as TGTGCCAGCAGTTCCCTAGCGAGACAAGAGACCCAGTACTTC. Encoded protein: CASSSLARQETQYF.

There are many counts of this clonotype. The chain uses TRBV4-3 and TRBJ2-1, with 7 positions matching TRBD1. The length of the CDR3 is 15 residues. V was clipped by 1 base and J by 3 bases; unmatched bases: 3. CDR1 and CDR2 (germline): LGHNA, YSLEER. This CDR3 reads CASSQGQGFYNEQFF. DNA of the CDR3: TGCGCCAGCAGCCAAGGACAGGGTTTCTACAATGAGCAGTTCTTC.

Turning to this clonotype: Compared with germline, one end of the junction differs, possibly owing to a read error. V gene TRBV5-6 combines with J gene TRBJ2-7, with D perhaps given as TRBD1 or TRBD2 (6 bases each). This CDR3 region has 16 residues. Germline V gene sequence: CDR1 SGHDT, CDR2 YYEEEE. The CDR3 nucleotides read TGTGCCAGCAGCCTGGATTTGGGGGGACACTCCAACGAGCAGTACTTC. Protein: CASSLDLGGHSNEQYF. The complete variable domain, with remaining parts taken from reference TRBV5-6 and TRBJ2-7, reads DAGVTQSPTHLIKTRGQQVTLRCSPKSGHDTVSWYQQALGQGPQFIFQYYEEEERQRGNFPDRFSGHQFPNYSSELNVNALLLGDSALYLCASSLDLGGHSNEQYFGPGTRLTVT.

The chain carries TRBV6-1 and TRBJ2-6; D gene uncertain. Germline V lookup: CDR1 MNHNS, CDR2 SASEGT. The CDR3 has 14 amino acids. The V end lost 6 bases, the J end lost 2 bases, and 8 bases lay between the germline ends. For the CDR3, the DNA is TGTGCCAGCAGACGCGACGCTGGGGCCAACGTCCTGACTTTC. Translation gives CASRRDAGANVLTF.

This clonotype was observed at least ten times. CDR3 protein: CASSLAAGAYNEQFF. Written as DNA, the CDR3 is TGTGCCAGCAGCTTAGCGGCGGGAGCCTACAATGAGCAGTTCTTC. V and J are TRBV7-2 and TRBJ2-1, with 7 bases identical to TRBD2. Germline assignment: CDR1 SGHTA and CDR2 FQGNSA. Unmatched junction bases numbered 1, after V lost 0 bases and J lost 2 bases. CDR3 length: 15 amino acids.

The rearrangement uses TRBV7-9 and TRBJ1-5; D unclear. Trimming cost V 8 bases and J 7 bases, with 12 bases left between them. The CDR3 is made up of 12 amino acids. Germline CDR1 is SEHNR and CDR2 is FQNEAQ (reference sequence). The CDR3 is CASGRLGQPQHF. For the CDR3, the DNA is TGTGCCAGCGGTCGACTGGGGCAGCCCCAGCATTTT.

The table lists this clonotype with many counts. The J gene is TRBJ2-1, the V gene TRBV12-3 or TRBV12-4, with D uncertain. Trimming took off 4 bases at V and 8 bases at J, with 12 bases between the two ends. CDR3 length equals 13 residues. CDR3 nucleotides: TGTGCCAGCAGTTCTTTCGCTGGCGATGAGCAGTTCTTC. Translated, it gives CASSSFAGDEQFF.

This clonotype was detected ten times or more. The chain couples TRBV7-2 to TRBJ2-1; TRBD1 matches at 10 bases. The CDR3 spans 15 residues. The germline V gene has CDR1 SGHTA and CDR2 FQGNSA. Losses at the gene ends were 5 bases for V and 5 bases for J; bases not matched to a gene: 6. CDR3 sequence: CASSLGTGEHNEQFF. CDR3 nucleotide sequence: TGTGCCAGCAGCCTCGGGACAGGGGAGCACAATGAGCAGTTCTTC.

This clonotype was seen more than once but under ten times. The chain links TRBV19 to TRBJ2-1; 7 bases are shared with TRBD1. The ends lost 5 bases at V and 9 bases at J; junction bases unmatched: 4. Germline CDR1 LNHDA, CDR2 SQIVND (reference sequence). CDR3 length: 12 amino acids. The CDR3 sequence: CASSPGTVEQFF. CDR3 nucleotide sequence: TGTGCCAGTAGTCCCGGGACAGTTGAGCAGTTCTTC.

This clonotype was detected ten times or more. The genes are TRBV29-1 and TRBJ1-2; the D is unclear. The V and J ends lost 2 bases and 8 bases respectively, with 15 bases between them. Germline loops: CDR1 SQVTM, CDR2 ANQGSEA. The CDR3 sequence is 13 residues long. The CDR3 DNA sequence: TGCAGCGTTGAAAGACAACGATCGGGGGGCTACACCTTC. Amino acids: CSVERQRSGGYTF.

This clonotype was seen ten or more times. The chain combines TRBV5-1 with TRBJ2-3; perhaps TRBD1 as D (5 bases). The CDR3 loop spans 14 amino acids. Trimming stripped 4 bases from V and 2 bases from J, with 11 bases between. Looked up from germline, CDR1 is SGHRS and CDR2 is YFSETQ. The CDR3 spells CASSPRVFTDTQYF. The CDR3 bases are TGCGCCAGCAGCCCCAGGGTTTTCACAGATACGCAGTATTTT.

This clonotype was picked up a small number of times. V usage is TRBV9 and J usage is TRBJ2-1; D is undetermined. The V end was cut by 5 bases, the J end by 6 bases, with 12 bases between. From germline, CDR1 is SGDLS and CDR2 YYNGEE. CDR3 length: 13 residues. The CDR3 reads CASSSSPGNEQFF. As DNA, the CDR3 is TGTGCCAGCAGTAGTTCCCCGGGCAATGAGCAGTTCTTC. The full variable domain, its missing parts supplied by reference TRBV9 and TRBJ2-1, is DSGVTQTPKHLITATGQRVTLRCSPRSGDLSVYWYQQSLDQGLQFLIQYYNGEERAKGNILERFSAQQFPDLHSELNLSSLELGDSALYFCASSSSPGNEQFFGPGTRLTVL.

This clonotype was seen a handful of times. V usage is TRBV6-5 and J usage is TRBJ1-1; D possibly corresponds to TRBD1 (5 bases). Germline lookup yields CDR1 MNHEY and CDR2 SVGAGI. This CDR3 is built from 15 residues. V lost 3 bases, J lost 1 base, and 12 bases lay in between. CDR3 protein: CASSYQDTSNTEAFF. The CDR3, as DNA: TGTGCCAGCAGTTATCAGGACACTTCGAACACTGAAGCTTTCTTT.

This clonotype was seen a few times. The CDR3 reads CASKSSGSTDTQYF. The CDR3 DNA follows: TGCGCCAGCAAATCTAGCGGAAGCACAGATACGCAGTATTTT. The rearrangement uses TRBV5-1 and TRBJ2-3, with 7 bases identical to TRBD2. CDR3 length: 14 amino acids. Germline CDR1 and CDR2: SGHRS and YFSETQ. V dropped 6 bases and J dropped 0; count of bases not matched to a gene: 4.

This clonotype was counted a few times. CDR3 sequence: CASSSGTTNEQFF. Here the CDR3 DNA reads TGTGCCAGCAGTTCCGGGACTACCAATGAGCAGTTCTTC. This rearrangement joins TRBV28 to TRBJ2-1; 7 bases are shared with TRBD2. Trimming at V came to 4 bases and at J to 6 bases, leaving 3 bases not matched to a gene. The CDR3 has 13 amino acids. Per germline, CDR1 MDHEN and CDR2 SYDVKM. The whole variable domain, remainder taken from reference TRBV28 and TRBJ2-1, is DVKVTQSSRYLVKRTGEKVFLECVQDMDHENMFWYRQDPGLGLRLIYFSYDVKMKEKGDIPEGYSVSREKKERFSLILESASTNQTSMYLCASSSGTTNEQFFGPGTRLTVL.

The J gene is TRBJ2-5, the V gene TRBV12-3 or TRBV12-4, with D possibly TRBD2 on 6 matching bases. The CDR3 is 13 amino acids. Trimming shortened V by 6 bases and J by 4 bases, and 12 bases separated the two germline ends. The CDR3 loop reads CASRVTSRETQYF. The CDR3 DNA reads TGTGCCAGCAGGGTGACTAGTCGAGAGACCCAGTACTTC.

This chain links TRBV9 with TRBJ2-2; D call uncertain. Trimming shortened V by 0 bases and J by 2 bases, and 8 bases separated the two germline ends. Germline V gene lookup returns CDR1 SGDLS and CDR2 YYNGEE. The CDR3 is 15 residues long. The CDR3 DNA is TGTGCCAGCAGCGTAGACCCTTACAACACCGGGGAGCTGTTTTTT. Translated: CASSVDPYNTGELFF.

This clonotype was observed at least ten times. The chain combines TRBV6-2 or TRBV6-3 with TRBJ2-7; 9 positions match TRBD2. Germline loops: CDR1 MNHEY, CDR2 SVGEGT. The CDR3 sequence is 11 residues long. Trimming took 5 bases from V and 10 from J; bases not matched to a gene: 3. This CDR3 reads CASSQTSGQYF. The CDR3 nucleotides are TGTGCCAGCAGTCAGACTAGCGGACAGTACTTC.

This clonotype was found many times. CDR3 coding DNA: TGTGCCAGCAGCTTCGGACAGGGTAATCAGCCCCAGCATTTT. Encoded protein: CASSFGQGNQPQHF. The chain links TRBV7-8 to TRBJ1-5; 8 bases are a match to TRBD1. This CDR3 contains 14 residues. V trimming: 3 bases; J trimming: 4 bases; junction bases outside the gene matches: 2. Germline loops: CDR1 SGHVS, CDR2 FQNEAQ.

This clonotype has only a few counts. The rearrangement joins TRBV7-2 to TRBJ2-7, with D perhaps TRBD2 (6 bases). Germline V lookup: CDR1 SGHTA, CDR2 FQGNSA. The CDR3 consists of 14 residues. The V end lost 2 bases, the J end lost 4 bases, and 12 bases lay between the germline ends. The CDR3 DNA follows: TGTGCCAGCAGCTTAACGGGAGCGGCTTACGAGCAGTACTTC. It encodes CASSLTGAAYEQYF. The entire variable domain, with the rest obtained from reference TRBV7-2 and TRBJ2-7, is as follows: GAGVSQSPSNKVTEKGKDVELRCDPISGHTALYWYRQSLGQGLEFLIYFQGNSAPDKSGLPSDRFSAERTGGSVSTLTIQRTQQEDSAVYLCASSLTGAAYEQYFGPGTRLTVT.

Notes on this clonotype: This may arise from a read error, as a much more abundant clone is one base away. The chain carries TRBV5-6 and TRBJ2-7; the D is unclear. The assigned J gene may be wrong: the sequence end matches TRBJ2-1 better. Germline V gene lookup returns CDR1 SGHDT and CDR2 YYEEEE. This CDR3 has 11 residues. DNA of the CDR3: TGTGCCAGCAGCCGCTTCTACGAGCAGTTCTTC. It codes for CASSRFYEQFF.

There are many counts of this clonotype. This chain connects TRBV6-5 to TRBJ2-1; D unresolved. This CDR3 region has 12 residues. Trimming took 4 bases from V and 7 from J, leaving 8 bases between them. Germline assignment: CDR1 MNHEY and CDR2 SVGAGI. DNA of the CDR3: TGTGCCAGCAGTTTAGTAGGAAATGAGCAGTTCTTC. This translates into CASSLVGNEQFF.

This clonotype has more than one count but fewer than ten. The chain joins TRBV5-4 to TRBJ2-7; D gene ambiguous. V was cut by 0 bases and J by 1 base, with 8 bases left in between. Germline CDR1 is SGHNT and CDR2 is YYREEE (reference sequence). CDR3 size: 14 residues. This chain's CDR3 is CASSLEGISYEQYF. The CDR3 bases are TGTGCCAGCAGCTTGGAAGGGATTTCCTACGAGCAGTACTTC.